The entry below gives a single T cell receptor (beta chain) sequence along with its context. This specimen belongs to a study of blood T cell repertoires in COVID-19. Study-wide context: Both acute and convalescent COVID-19 samples were obtained from the United States, Italy and Spain. Sample material is recorded as cDNA or gDNA derived from T cells, B-cell-depleted T cells, or PBMCs.

The authors' processing: Reference gene primer amplification gave estimated nucleated cell counts. Sequencing was performed with immunoSEQ multiplex PCR; in TCRdb, only in-frame clones are kept and a portion is missing. V and J calls and clone size are given by that table; D and trimming were obtained from the DNA. The sample has some 220,000 clones, approximately 80% seen once; the top ten hold around 6.4%. The germline V gene has CDR1 MGHRA and CDR2 YSYEKL. V was trimmed by 4 bases and J by 6 bases, leaving 16 bases between them. The length of the CDR3 is 16 residues. Sequencing was performed on peripheral blood. The clonotype originates from a woman aged 60-75 years with active or convalescent COVID-19. The V call is TRBV4-1, the J call TRBJ1-6; D may be TRBD1 (5 bases). As DNA, the CDR3 is TGCGCCAGCAGCCGAGAATTTGACAGAGCTAATTCACCCCTCCACTTT. It is translated as CASSREFDRANSPLHF.